This entry concerns a single T cell receptor (beta chain). The entry originates in a study of PD-1 blockade in classical Hodgkin lymphoma. Relapses following autologous stem cell transplantation were seen in all patients, with brentuximab vedotin exposure varying. TCRdb's copy holds only in-frame clones and misses some; the assay was immunoSEQ multiplex PCR. The sample holds 75,000 to 100,000 clones, approximately 83% seen once. Sequencing was performed on peripheral blood mononuclear cells (PBMCs), taken at baseline. This receptor was taken from a human donor with classical Hodgkin lymphoma.

The CDR3 region is CASSLDSGRIANTGELFF. CDR3 bases: TGTGCCAGCAGCTTAGATTCGGGACGTATCGCGAACACCGGGGAGCTGTTTTTT. J is TRBJ2-2 and V is TRBV11-2; D may match TRBD1 or TRBD2 (5 bases each). Germline CDR1 SGHAT, CDR2 FQNNGV. Deletions cut 0 bases from V and 0 bases from J, with 14 bases between. The CDR3 runs to 18 residues.